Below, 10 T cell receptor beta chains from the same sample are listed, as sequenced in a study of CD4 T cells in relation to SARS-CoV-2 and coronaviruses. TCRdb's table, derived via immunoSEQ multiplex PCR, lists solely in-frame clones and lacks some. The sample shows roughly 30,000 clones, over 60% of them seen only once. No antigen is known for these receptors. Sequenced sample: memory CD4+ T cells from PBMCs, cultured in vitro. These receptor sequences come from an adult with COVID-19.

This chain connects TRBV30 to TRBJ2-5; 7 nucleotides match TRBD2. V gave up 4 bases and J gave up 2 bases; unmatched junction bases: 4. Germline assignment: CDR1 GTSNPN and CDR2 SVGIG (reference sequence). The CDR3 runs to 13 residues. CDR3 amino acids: CAWNTGGQETQYF. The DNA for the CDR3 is TGTGCCTGGAATACGGGGGGACAAGAGACCCAGTACTTC. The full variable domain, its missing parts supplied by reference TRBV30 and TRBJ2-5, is SQTIHQWPATLVQPVGSPLSLECTVEGTSNPNLYWYRQAAGRGLQLLFYSVGIGQISSEVPQNLSASRPQDRQFILSSKKLLLSDSGFYLCAWNTGGQETQYFGPGTRLLVL.

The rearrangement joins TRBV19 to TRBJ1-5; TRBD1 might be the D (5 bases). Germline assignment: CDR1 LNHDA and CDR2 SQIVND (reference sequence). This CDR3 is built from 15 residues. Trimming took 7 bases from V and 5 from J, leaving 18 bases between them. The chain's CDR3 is CASTLADSRYQPQHF. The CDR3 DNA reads TGTGCCAGTACTCTAGCCGACAGCCGATATCAGCCCCAGCATTTT.

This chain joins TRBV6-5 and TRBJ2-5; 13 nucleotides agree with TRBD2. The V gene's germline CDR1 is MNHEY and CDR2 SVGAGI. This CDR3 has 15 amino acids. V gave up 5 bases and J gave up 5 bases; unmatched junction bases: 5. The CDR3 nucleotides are TGTGCCAGCAGTCCAGGACTAGCGGGAGCGGAGACCCAGTACTTC. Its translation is CASSPGLAGAETQYF.

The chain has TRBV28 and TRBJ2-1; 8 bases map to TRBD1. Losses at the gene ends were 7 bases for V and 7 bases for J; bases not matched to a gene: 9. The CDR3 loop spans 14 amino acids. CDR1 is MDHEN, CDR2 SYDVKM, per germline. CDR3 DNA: TGTGCCAGCAAGAACAGGGGGAGGCATAATGAGCAGTTCTTC. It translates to CASKNRGRHNEQFF.

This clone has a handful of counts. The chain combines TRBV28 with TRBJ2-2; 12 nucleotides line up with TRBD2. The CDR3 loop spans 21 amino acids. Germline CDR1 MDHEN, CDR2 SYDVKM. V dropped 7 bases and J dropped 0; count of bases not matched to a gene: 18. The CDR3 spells CASTSNFLGTSGYTNTGELFF. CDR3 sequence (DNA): TGTGCCAGCACCTCCAATTTTTTAGGGACTAGCGGGTACACGAACACCGGGGAGCTGTTTTTT. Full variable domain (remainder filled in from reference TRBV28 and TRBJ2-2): DVKVTQSSRYLVKRTGEKVFLECVQDMDHENMFWYRQDPGLGLRLIYFSYDVKMKEKGDIPEGYSVSREKKERFSLILESASTNQTSMYLCASTSNFLGTSGYTNTGELFFGEGSRLTVL.

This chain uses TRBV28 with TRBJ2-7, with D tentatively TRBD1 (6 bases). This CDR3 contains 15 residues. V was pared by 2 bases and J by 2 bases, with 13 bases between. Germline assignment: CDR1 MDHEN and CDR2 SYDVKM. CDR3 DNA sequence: TGTGCCAGCAGTTTAGTAGGGGGTAAAACCTACGAGCAGTACTTC. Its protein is CASSLVGGKTYEQYF.

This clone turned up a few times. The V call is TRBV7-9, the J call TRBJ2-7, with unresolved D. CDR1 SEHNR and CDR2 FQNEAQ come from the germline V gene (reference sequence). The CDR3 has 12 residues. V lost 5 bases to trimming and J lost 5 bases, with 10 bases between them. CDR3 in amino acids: CASSARNNEQYF. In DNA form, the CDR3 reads TGTGCCAGCAGCGCTCGTAATAACGAGCAGTACTTC.

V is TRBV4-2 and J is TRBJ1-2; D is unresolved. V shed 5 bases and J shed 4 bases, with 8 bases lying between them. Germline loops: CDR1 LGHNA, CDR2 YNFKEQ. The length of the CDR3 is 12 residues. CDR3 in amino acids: CASSSWGYGYTF. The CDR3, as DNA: TGTGCCAGCAGCTCTTGGGGCTATGGCTACACCTTC.

CDR3 amino acids: CASSAKTSVSTDTQYF. The DNA of the CDR3 is TGTGCCAGCAGCGCAAAGACTAGCGTTAGCACAGATACGCAGTATTTT. This chain joins TRBV9 and TRBJ2-3, with TRBD2 identical over 8 bases. V was clipped by 3 bases and J by 0 bases; unmatched bases: 6. Germline CDR1 is SGDLS and CDR2 is YYNGEE. This CDR3 contains 16 residues.

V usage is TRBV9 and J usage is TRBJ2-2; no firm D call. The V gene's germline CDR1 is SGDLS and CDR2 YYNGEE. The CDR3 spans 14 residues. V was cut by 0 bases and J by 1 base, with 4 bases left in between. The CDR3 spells CASSVVGNTGELFF. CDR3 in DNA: TGTGCCAGCAGCGTAGTAGGGAACACCGGGGAGCTGTTTTTT.